The subject of this entry is one T cell receptor (beta chain). Its antigen is currently unknown. This PCR relied on a set of 60 Vbeta primers and 13 Jbeta primers. Method: immunoSEQ multiplex PCR; TCRdb's copy keeps in-frame clones and lacks some. The sample consists of roughly 120,000 clones, 73% of them appearing once. The data derive from a study of cytomegalovirus exposure and HLA in healthy donors. Study observations and caveats: Productive status was seen about 90% or about 30% of the time for most TCR beta V segments in an earlier analysis.

The germline CDR1 and CDR2 sequences are SGHRS and YFSETQ. This CDR3 has 15 amino acids. With 3 bases removed from V and 9 bases from J, the gap between germline ends came to 16 bases. The source is a man aged 35-49 years in good health and CMV-seronegative. Sequenced: PBMCs. The genes are TRBV5-1 and TRBJ1-6; D is unclear. The CDR3 DNA follows: TGCGCCAGCAGCTCGGGTGGTCCTGGAGTTTCACCCCTCCACTTT. Translation gives CASSSGGPGVSPLHF.